A selection of T cell receptor beta chains follows, all from one sample in a study of blood T cell repertoires in COVID-19. Assay: immunoSEQ multiplex PCR; the TCRdb copy retains only in-frame clones and omits some. Altogether around 310,000 clones are present, 90% being singletons, with the ten largest covering roughly 1%. Sequenced input: peripheral blood. The receptors here all came from a middle-aged woman with COVID-19, enrolled during active disease. Each CDR3 is given with its conserved first and last residue. D genes are given only for firm matches. Clone size, where shown, is once, few, many, or a class for clones that have expanded.

clone_size: -
v_call: TRBV28
cdr3_length: 12
d_call: -
j_call: TRBJ2-1
cdr3_aa: CASSLRRGEQFF
cdr3_nt: TGTGCCAGCAGTTTAAGGCGGGGTGAGCAGTTCTTC

clone_size: -
v_call: TRBV9
cdr3_length: 16
d_call: TRBD2
j_call: TRBJ2-3
cdr3_aa: CASSENPGLAKDTQYF
cdr3_nt: TGTGCCAGCAGCGAGAATCCGGGACTAGCGAAAGATACGCAGTATTTT

clone_size: -
v_call: TRBV7-2
cdr3_length: 15
d_call: -
j_call: TRBJ1-5
cdr3_aa: CASSLYRVPSQPQHF
cdr3_nt: TGTGCCAGCAGCTTATACAGGGTCCCCAGTCAGCCCCAGCATTTT

clone_size: once
v_call: TRBV6-5
cdr3_length: 15
d_call: -
j_call: TRBJ1-5
cdr3_aa: CASSYDSYSNQPQHF
cdr3_nt: TGTGCCAGCAGTTACGACAGTTATAGCAATCAGCCCCAGCATTTT

clone_size: -
v_call: TRBV28
cdr3_length: 18
d_call: TRBD1
j_call: TRBJ1-4
cdr3_aa: CASSLLGQHTATNEKLFF
cdr3_nt: TGTGCCAGCAGTCTATTGGGACAGCACACAGCAACTAATGAAAAACTGTTTTTT

clone_size: -
v_call: TRBV15
cdr3_length: 14
d_call: -
j_call: TRBJ1-5
cdr3_aa: CATSSRVSNQPQHF
cdr3_nt: TGTGCCACCAGCAGTAGAGTAAGCAATCAGCCCCAGCATTTT

clone_size: -
v_call: TRBV5-1
cdr3_length: 13
d_call: -
j_call: TRBJ2-1
cdr3_aa: CASSNDNYNEQFF
cdr3_nt: TGCGCCAGCAGCAACGACAACTACAATGAGCAGTTCTTC

clone_size: -
v_call: TRBV29-1
cdr3_length: 15
d_call: TRBD1
j_call: TRBJ1-1
cdr3_aa: CSVSVTGTGRSEAFF
cdr3_nt: TGCAGCGTTTCGGTGACGGGGACAGGTCGATCTGAAGCTTTCTTT

clone_size: -
v_call: TRBV6-2/TRBV6-3
cdr3_length: 13
d_call: TRBD1
j_call: TRBJ1-1
cdr3_aa: CASSYGTDTEAFF
cdr3_nt: TGTGCCAGCAGTTACGGGACAGACACTGAAGCTTTCTTT

clone_size: -
v_call: TRBV28
cdr3_length: 16
d_call: -
j_call: TRBJ2-3
cdr3_aa: CASGPPSGTSTDTQYF
cdr3_nt: TGTGCCAGCGGTCCTCCGTCCGGGACTAGCACAGATACGCAGTATTTT

clone_size: -
v_call: TRBV15
cdr3_length: 15
d_call: TRBD1
j_call: TRBJ2-7
cdr3_aa: CATSRGGQGTYEQYF
cdr3_nt: TGTGCCACCAGCAGAGGGGGACAGGGAACCTACGAGCAGTACTTC

clone_size: -
v_call: TRBV6-2/TRBV6-3
cdr3_length: 13
d_call: -
j_call: TRBJ1-3
cdr3_aa: CASSPGGGNTIYF
cdr3_nt: TGTGCCAGCAGCCCTGGCGGGGGAAACACCATATATTTT

clone_size: -
v_call: TRBV10-3
cdr3_length: 13
d_call: TRBD2
j_call: TRBJ2-3
cdr3_aa: CAISGGVGDTQYF
cdr3_nt: TGTGCCATTTCGGGGGGGGTGGGAGATACGCAGTATTTT

clone_size: -
v_call: TRBV10-3
cdr3_length: 11
d_call: -
j_call: TRBJ1-1
cdr3_aa: CAIRMLGPAFF
cdr3_nt: TGTGCCATCAGAATGTTGGGGCCCGCTTTCTTT

clone_size: -
v_call: TRBV6-5
cdr3_length: 14
d_call: TRBD2
j_call: TRBJ2-7
cdr3_aa: CASSTGTTSYEQYF
cdr3_nt: TGTGCCAGCAGTACCGGGACTACCTCCTACGAGCAGTACTTC

clone_size: -
v_call: TRBV27
cdr3_length: 15
d_call: TRBD2
j_call: TRBJ2-7
cdr3_aa: CASSYRASGTYEQYF
cdr3_nt: TGTGCCAGCAGTTATCGGGCTAGCGGGACCTACGAGCAGTACTTC

clone_size: -
v_call: TRBV4-1
cdr3_length: 15
d_call: -
j_call: TRBJ2-7
cdr3_aa: CASSQVHPGLTRRYF
cdr3_nt: TGCGCCAGCAGCCAAGTACATCCGGGACTTACTCGTCGGTACTTC

clone_size: once
v_call: TRBV28
cdr3_length: 16
d_call: TRBD1
j_call: TRBJ2-1
cdr3_aa: CASSPIRDRGVDEQFF
cdr3_nt: TGTGCCAGCAGTCCCATCCGGGACAGGGGGGTGGATGAGCAGTTCTTC

clone_size: -
v_call: TRBV20-1
cdr3_length: 13
d_call: -
j_call: TRBJ1-3
cdr3_aa: CSASLSGGNTIYF
cdr3_nt: TGCAGTGCTAGTCTTTCTGGCGGAAACACCATATATTTT

clone_size: -
v_call: TRBV19
cdr3_length: 16
d_call: TRBD1
j_call: TRBJ1-3
cdr3_aa: CASTSRGIGSGNTIYF
cdr3_nt: TGTGCCAGCACCTCCAGGGGGATTGGCTCTGGAAACACCATATATTTT

clone_size: -
v_call: TRBV6-2/TRBV6-3
cdr3_length: 14
d_call: TRBD1
j_call: TRBJ1-6
cdr3_aa: CASSVTGGSSPLHF
cdr3_nt: TGTGCCAGCAGCGTGACAGGGGGCTCATCACCCCTCCACTTT

clone_size: -
v_call: TRBV7-3
cdr3_length: 15
d_call: TRBD1
j_call: TRBJ1-2
cdr3_aa: CASSFTPGQAYGYTF
cdr3_nt: TGTGCCAGCAGTTTCACCCCGGGACAGGCATATGGCTACACCTTC

clone_size: -
v_call: TRBV28
cdr3_length: 15
d_call: -
j_call: TRBJ1-5
cdr3_aa: CASSLPGTLGEPQHF
cdr3_nt: TGTGCCAGCAGTTTGCCCGGGACATTGGGAGAGCCCCAGCATTTT

clone_size: -
v_call: TRBV5-1
cdr3_length: 14
d_call: -
j_call: TRBJ1-5
cdr3_aa: CASSRDGGTQPQHF
cdr3_nt: TGCGCCAGCAGCCGGGACGGGGGGACTCAGCCCCAGCATTTT

clone_size: -
v_call: TRBV7-2
cdr3_length: 16
d_call: -
j_call: TRBJ2-6
cdr3_aa: CASSSQGAAGANVLTF
cdr3_nt: TGTGCCAGCAGCTCACAGGGAGCCGCTGGGGCCAACGTCCTGACTTTC

clone_size: -
v_call: TRBV28
cdr3_length: 12
d_call: -
j_call: TRBJ1-2
cdr3_aa: CASSLGNYGYTF
cdr3_nt: TGTGCCAGCAGTTTGGGCAACTATGGCTACACCTTC

clone_size: -
v_call: TRBV7-2
cdr3_length: 15
d_call: -
j_call: TRBJ1-6
cdr3_aa: CASSLGPGLNSPLHF
cdr3_nt: TGTGCCAGCAGCTTAGGGCCAGGGTTAAATTCACCCCTCCACTTT

clone_size: -
v_call: TRBV9
cdr3_length: 11
d_call: TRBD1
j_call: TRBJ1-1
cdr3_aa: CASSGGGRAFF
cdr3_nt: TGTGCCAGCAGCGGAGGGGGCCGGGCTTTCTTT

clone_size: few
v_call: TRBV3-1/TRBV3-2
cdr3_length: 15
d_call: -
j_call: TRBJ1-2
cdr3_aa: CASSQGSTEPYGYTF
cdr3_nt: TGTGCCAGCAGCCAAGGATCGACAGAGCCCTATGGCTACACCTTC

clone_size: once
v_call: TRBV29-1
cdr3_length: 14
d_call: TRBD2
j_call: TRBJ2-1
cdr3_aa: CSVLGLAVYNEQFF
cdr3_nt: TGCAGCGTCCTGGGACTAGCGGTCTACAATGAGCAGTTCTTC

clone_size: -
v_call: TRBV7-2
cdr3_length: 16
d_call: -
j_call: TRBJ1-6
cdr3_aa: CASTRSKSSYNSPLHF
cdr3_nt: TGTGCCAGCACCCGCTCCAAGAGCTCCTATAATTCACCCCTCCACTTT

clone_size: -
v_call: TRBV2
cdr3_length: 16
d_call: TRBD1
j_call: TRBJ1-3
cdr3_aa: CASSEWATGGTDTIYF
cdr3_nt: TGTGCCAGCAGTGAATGGGCGACAGGGGGCACGGACACCATATATTTT

clone_size: -
v_call: TRBV20-1
cdr3_length: 11
d_call: -
j_call: TRBJ1-1
cdr3_aa: CSARRSTEAFF
cdr3_nt: TGCAGTGCTAGGAGGAGCACTGAAGCTTTCTTT

clone_size: -
v_call: TRBV6-5
cdr3_length: 15
d_call: TRBD1
j_call: TRBJ1-3
cdr3_aa: CASSFDRGSGNTIYF
cdr3_nt: TGTGCCAGCAGTTTTGACAGGGGGTCTGGAAACACCATATATTTT

clone_size: -
v_call: TRBV5-4
cdr3_length: 13
d_call: -
j_call: TRBJ1-5
cdr3_aa: CASSLEAAAPQHF
cdr3_nt: TGTGCCAGCAGCTTAGAGGCAGCGGCGCCCCAGCATTTT

clone_size: -
v_call: TRBV29-1
cdr3_length: 11
d_call: -
j_call: TRBJ2-5
cdr3_aa: CSVPDQETQYF
cdr3_nt: TGCAGCGTTCCGGACCAAGAGACCCAGTACTTC

clone_size: -
v_call: TRBV18
cdr3_length: 14
d_call: -
j_call: TRBJ2-5
cdr3_aa: CASSRSQGGETQYF
cdr3_nt: TGTGCCAGCTCACGGTCTCAGGGAGGAGAGACCCAGTACTTC

clone_size: -
v_call: TRBV5-1
cdr3_length: 17
d_call: TRBD2
j_call: TRBJ2-1
cdr3_aa: CASSADPRTSYRDEQFF
cdr3_nt: TGCGCCAGCAGCGCCGACCCCCGGACTAGCTATAGGGATGAGCAGTTCTTC

clone_size: -
v_call: TRBV6-2/TRBV6-3
cdr3_length: 16
d_call: TRBD1
j_call: TRBJ1-4
cdr3_aa: CASSYLPGQGYEKLFF
cdr3_nt: TGTGCCAGCAGTTACTTACCGGGACAGGGTTACGAAAAACTGTTTTTT

clone_size: few
v_call: TRBV18
cdr3_length: 15
d_call: -
j_call: TRBJ1-6
cdr3_aa: CASSPRIDWNSPLHF
cdr3_nt: TGTGCCAGCTCACCAAGAATTGACTGGAATTCACCCCTCCACTTT

clone_size: -
v_call: TRBV19
cdr3_length: 15
d_call: -
j_call: TRBJ2-6
cdr3_aa: CASISGFLGANVLTF
cdr3_nt: TGTGCCAGTATTAGCGGCTTTCTCGGGGCCAACGTCCTGACTTTC

clone_size: -
v_call: TRBV27
cdr3_length: 13
d_call: -
j_call: TRBJ1-2
cdr3_aa: CASSGRLNYGYTF
cdr3_nt: TGTGCCAGCAGCGGCAGACTTAACTATGGCTACACCTTC

clone_size: -
v_call: TRBV4-1
cdr3_length: 14
d_call: -
j_call: TRBJ2-1
cdr3_aa: CASSQESGLGEQFF
cdr3_nt: TGCGCCAGCAGCCAAGAATCAGGGTTGGGTGAGCAGTTCTTC

clone_size: once
v_call: TRBV7-9
cdr3_length: 14
d_call: TRBD1
j_call: TRBJ1-1
cdr3_aa: CASSLGTVNTEAFF
cdr3_nt: TGTGCCAGCAGCTTGGGGACAGTGAACACTGAAGCTTTCTTT

clone_size: -
v_call: TRBV4-3
cdr3_length: 15
d_call: TRBD1
j_call: TRBJ2-7
cdr3_aa: CASSQEGGQGYEQYF
cdr3_nt: TGCGCCAGCAGCCAAGAAGGCGGACAGGGCTACGAGCAGTACTTC

clone_size: -
v_call: TRBV30
cdr3_length: 12
d_call: -
j_call: TRBJ2-1
cdr3_aa: CAWSQGLGEQFF
cdr3_nt: TGTGCCTGGAGTCAGGGCCTTGGTGAGCAGTTCTTC

clone_size: -
v_call: TRBV20-1
cdr3_length: 15
d_call: -
j_call: TRBJ2-1
cdr3_aa: CSASSGRKSYNEQFF
cdr3_nt: TGCAGTGCTAGTTCAGGCAGAAAATCCTACAATGAGCAGTTCTTC

clone_size: once
v_call: TRBV24-1
cdr3_length: 12
d_call: TRBD2
j_call: TRBJ2-5
cdr3_aa: CATGAGVETQYF
cdr3_nt: TGTGCCACAGGGGCGGGGGTTGAGACCCAGTACTTC

clone_size: -
v_call: TRBV6-5
cdr3_length: 16
d_call: -
j_call: TRBJ1-1
cdr3_aa: CASSYRQGFMNTEAFF
cdr3_nt: TGTGCCAGCAGTTACCGGCAGGGATTCATGAACACTGAAGCTTTCTTT

clone_size: -
v_call: TRBV11-2
cdr3_length: 15
d_call: -
j_call: TRBJ2-4
cdr3_aa: CASSLPVLAKNIQYF
cdr3_nt: TGTGCCAGCAGCTTACCGGTGTTAGCCAAAAACATTCAGTACTTC

clone_size: -
v_call: TRBV7-8
cdr3_length: 16
d_call: TRBD1
j_call: TRBJ1-1
cdr3_aa: CASSLARDRGNTEAFF
cdr3_nt: TGTGCCAGCAGCTTAGCCCGGGACAGGGGGAACACTGAAGCTTTCTTT